The 14 T cell receptor beta chains given below trace back to one sample, sequenced in a study of OX40 agonist ivuxolimab in advanced cancers. Profiling relied on immunoSEQ multiplex PCR, and the TCRdb table lists in-frame clones only, not all of them. The sample holds roughly 70,000 clones, 85% seen once. The sequencing used CD4+ or CD8+ T cells sorted from blood, collected in a trial of the OX40 agonist ivuxolimab. The receptors originated from an adult with an advanced solid tumor such as melanoma, head and neck, liver or kidney cancer.

CDR3 in DNA: TGCGCCAGCAGCCGAAAGACAGGGGATAATAATTCACCCCTCCACTTT. Translating gives CASSRKTGDNNSPLHF. The chain uses TRBV4-1 and TRBJ1-6; 8 bases line up with TRBD1. Germline-derived CDR1 and CDR2 are MGHRA and YSYEKL. Trimming at V came to 4 bases and at J to 5 bases, leaving 7 bases not matched to a gene. The CDR3 totals 16 residues.

The chain employs TRBV5-4 and TRBJ2-3; weak D call: TRBD1 (6 bases). CDR1 and CDR2 from the germline V gene are SGHNT and YYREEE (reference sequence). The CDR3 loop spans 13 amino acids. Trimming took off 4 bases at V and 7 bases at J, with 13 bases between the two ends. The CDR3, as DNA: TGTGCCAGCAGCCCTACAGGGTACAATACGCAGTATTTT. Translating it yields CASSPTGYNTQYF.

The rearrangement links TRBV5-4 to TRBJ2-3, with D possibly being TRBD2 (5 bases). Germline V gene lookup returns CDR1 SGHNT and CDR2 YYREEE (reference sequence). V was pared by 4 bases and J by 4 bases, with 16 bases between. This CDR3 has 15 residues. The CDR3 loop is CASSHPSGSADTQYF. As DNA, the CDR3 is TGTGCCAGCAGCCACCCCAGTGGGAGTGCAGATACGCAGTATTTT.

This clone was found a few times. The rearrangement uses TRBV29-1 and TRBJ2-5, with 7 positions matching TRBD2. The CDR3 extends over 12 amino acids. The V gene's germline CDR1 is SQVTM and CDR2 ANQGSEA. V lost 4 bases and J lost 5; bases outside the gene matches: 4. The CDR3 spells CSVVSGGETQYF. DNA for the CDR3: TGCAGCGTTGTATCCGGGGGGGAGACCCAGTACTTC.

The chain links TRBV5-5 to TRBJ2-7; possibly TRBD1 for D (6 bases). CDR1 and CDR2 (germline): SGHKS, YYEKEE (reference sequence). The CDR3 has 13 residues. Deletions cut 4 bases from V and 4 bases from J, with 12 bases between. For the CDR3, the DNA is TGTGCCAGCAGCCGGGACAAGTTTTACGAGCAGTACTTC. Its translation: CASSRDKFYEQYF.

V is TRBV16 and J is TRBJ2-3; weak D call: TRBD1 (6 bases). Germline V gene data show CDR1 as KGHSY and CDR2 as FQNENV. V was clipped by 4 bases and J by 3 bases, with 8 bases between them. The CDR3 has 13 amino acids. This CDR3 reads CASSLTGTDTQYF. CDR3 bases: TGTGCCAGCAGCCTCACAGGGACAGATACGCAGTATTTT.

This sequence joins TRBV7-3 and TRBJ1-5, with a possible D match to TRBD1 (5 bases). Trimming pared 2 bases from V and 7 bases from J, leaving 9 bases between. This CDR3 is 13 amino acids long. Germline V lookup: CDR1 SGHTA, CDR2 FQGTGA. The CDR3 loop is CASSLSREQPQHF. For the CDR3, the DNA is TGTGCCAGCAGCTTATCCAGGGAACAGCCCCAGCATTTT.

The CDR3 bases are TGTGCCAGCAGCTTACGAACTAGTAACACCGGGGAGCTGTTTTTT. This sequence encodes CASSLRTSNTGELFF. This chain links TRBV7-3 with TRBJ2-2; TRBD2 might be the D (5 bases). This CDR3 has 15 residues. Germline V gene data show CDR1 as SGHTA and CDR2 as FQGTGA. V was trimmed by 2 bases and J by 2 bases, leaving 9 bases between them.

This chain joins TRBV19 and TRBJ2-1; D may be TRBD1 (6 bases). The V gene's germline CDR1 is LNHDA and CDR2 SQIVND (reference sequence). The CDR3 length is 16 residues. Trimming took off 5 bases at V and 1 base at J, with 15 bases between the two ends. The CDR3 DNA reads as TGTGCCAGTAGTGGCCTGGACAGCCTATCCTACAATGAGCAGTTCTTC. Translating it yields CASSGLDSLSYNEQFF.

The chain recombines TRBV7-9 with TRBJ1-2; no clear D. CDR1 and CDR2 from the germline V gene are SEHNR and FQNEAQ (reference sequence). The CDR3 is 14 amino acids. V was clipped by 5 bases and J by 8 bases, with 18 bases between them. CDR3 sequence: CASSRPPGVGGYTF. CDR3 in DNA: TGTGCCAGCAGCAGACCACCCGGGGTGGGAGGCTACACCTTC.

The chain combines TRBV10-3 with TRBJ2-5; 9 nucleotides agree with TRBD1. J gave up 4 bases and V 6 bases, and 9 bases lay outside the gene matches. The germline V gene encodes CDR1 ENHRY and CDR2 SYGVKD. The CDR3 consists of 15 residues. The CDR3 sequence: CAIRTAGQGSETQYF. The CDR3 DNA follows: TGTGCCATCAGGACCGCGGGACAGGGATCAGAGACCCAGTACTTC.

A single count supports this clone. One end of the junction fails to match germline, which may point to a read error. The chain has TRBV15 and TRBJ1-1; possibly TRBD1 for D (6 bases). In germline, CDR1 is LNHNV, CDR2 YYDKDF (reference sequence). CDR3 length: 15 residues. The CDR3 coding sequence is TGTGCCACCAGCAGAGACGAGTCGCCACAGGGTTTCGCTTCCTTT. Residues: CATSRDESPQGFASF.

This clone has a single count. The chain has TRBV28 and TRBJ2-2, with 7 bases fitting TRBD1. The CDR3 totals 16 residues. Germline-derived CDR1 and CDR2 are MDHEN and SYDVKM. Trimming at V came to 2 bases and at J to 0 bases, leaving 3 bases not matched to a gene. CDR3 sequence (DNA): TGTGCCAGCAGTTTAAACACAGGGGCGAACACCGGGGAGCTGTTTTTT. Protein product: CASSLNTGANTGELFF.

This chain connects TRBV11-2 to TRBJ2-1, with TRBD2 matching over 12 bases. The V gene's germline CDR1 is SGHAT and CDR2 FQNNGV. The CDR3 spans 15 residues. J was trimmed by 7 bases and V by 1 base; bases with no gene match: 2. CDR3 nucleotide sequence: TGTGCCAGCAGCTTAGGGACTAGCGGGGCTAATGAGCAGTTCTTC. This encodes CASSLGTSGANEQFF.